This TCR beta chain comes out of a study of T-cell reconstitution after alpha-beta-depleted transplantation in children. Germline CDR1 LGHNA, CDR2 YSLEER. The trim removed 1 base at V and 3 bases at J, leaving 3 bases unmatched. The CDR3 is made up of 15 amino acids. This clonotype was detected ten times or more. Preparing the TCRbeta library involved the use of unique molecular identifiers. TCRdb recomputed calls from the PCR reads with MiXCR, one row per CDR3 protein. The sample consists of approximately 490,000 distinct CDR3 sequences, 10% to 13% of them appearing once. The rearrangement links TRBV4-3 to TRBJ2-7; the match to TRBD2 covers 10 bases. This receptor was identified in a child aged 2-15 years with inherited bone marrow failure, due to receive a stem cell transplant. Sequences were derived from PBMCs, sampled before TCRalphabeta/CD19-depleted stem cell transplant. CDR3 in DNA: TGCGCCAGCAGCCAAGCGGCTAGCGGGAGCTACGAGCAGTACTTC. Amino acid sequence: CASSQAASGSYEQYF.